This entry lists 21 T cell receptor beta chains sequenced from one sample in a study of cytomegalovirus exposure and HLA in healthy donors. The PCR used 60 Vbeta and 13 Jbeta primers. The repertoire was sequenced with immunoSEQ multiplex PCR; TCRdb's copy has only in-frame clones and lacks some. The data contain 280,000 or so clones, roughly 90% of them singletons. The specimen sequenced was PBMCs. All receptors come from a woman between 18 and 29 years old in good health and CMV-seronegative.

The chain recombines TRBV29-1 with TRBJ2-6, with D tentatively TRBD1 (5 bases). Germline V gene sequence: CDR1 SQVTM, CDR2 ANQGSEA. The CDR3 loop spans 14 amino acids. The ends were cut back, 4 bases at V and 0 bases at J, with 7 bases in the middle. The CDR3 DNA follows: TGCAGCGTTGGGCAGGGCTCTGGGGCCAACGTCCTGACTTTC. This codes for CSVGQGSGANVLTF.

This chain joins TRBV25-1 and TRBJ2-7, with TRBD2 matching 8 bases. Trimming removed 1 base from V and 4 bases from J; junction bases left unmatched: 6. The CDR3 extends over 15 amino acids. The germline CDR1 and CDR2 sequences are MGHDK and SYGVNS. CDR3 sequence: CASSESGGKEYEQYF. In DNA, the CDR3 is TGTGCCAGCAGTGAATCGGGGGGGAAGGAGTACGAGCAGTACTTC.

CDR3 coding DNA: TGTGCCAGTAGTATTGGCCAGACTAACTATGGCTACACCTTC. It translates to CASSIGQTNYGYTF. This sequence joins TRBV19 and TRBJ1-2; D unresolved. Between the trimmed V and J ends, which lost 3 bases and 0 bases, there was a span of 8 bases. The CDR3 spans 14 residues. Germline assignment: CDR1 LNHDA and CDR2 SQIVND (reference sequence).

The chain carries TRBV7-6 and TRBJ1-2; D remains unclear. The germline gives CDR1 SGHVS, CDR2 FNYEAQ. CDR3 length: 14 residues. V was cut by 1 base and J by 2 bases, with 8 bases left in between. The CDR3 nucleotides are TGTGCCAGCAGCTTAGGACGCGGGAACTATGGCTACACCTTC. Protein: CASSLGRGNYGYTF.

In DNA, the CDR3 is TGTGCCAGCCTACAGGGGGATCGTGGCTACACCTTC. As protein: CASLQGDRGYTF. The rearrangement joins TRBV25-1 to TRBJ1-2; 8 bases align to TRBD1. The CDR3 consists of 12 residues. Germline V gene sequence: CDR1 MGHDK, CDR2 SYGVNS. Trimming at V came to 8 bases and at J to 7 bases, leaving 6 bases not matched to a gene.

The genes are TRBV7-8 and TRBJ2-3; 8 bases agree with TRBD2. Germline V gene lookup returns CDR1 SGHVS and CDR2 FQNEAQ. The CDR3 contains 16 residues. V dropped 1 base and J dropped 4; count of bases not matched to a gene: 7. The CDR3 protein is CASSLEDGGAPDTQYF. Here the CDR3 DNA reads TGTGCCAGCAGCTTAGAGGACGGGGGGGCCCCAGATACGCAGTATTTT.

Written as DNA, the CDR3 is TGTGCCACCAGGGCCAGGGCGAACACCGGGGAGCTGTTTTTT. It is translated as CATRARANTGELFF. The V and J genes are TRBV15 and TRBJ2-2, with a weak D call TRBD1 (5 bases). The CDR3 runs to 14 residues. Germline CDR1 reads LNHNV; CDR2 reads YYDKDF (reference sequence). Trimming pared 6 bases from V and 0 bases from J, leaving 8 bases between.

J is TRBJ1-5 and V is TRBV7-8; 7 bases fit TRBD1. This CDR3 contains 16 residues. V lost 4 bases, J lost 5 bases, and 11 bases stayed unmatched. Per the germline V gene, CDR1 is SGHVS and CDR2 is FQNEAQ. CDR3 amino acids: CASSSRGQDSHQPQHF. The CDR3 DNA sequence: TGTGCCAGCAGCTCCCGTGGACAGGATTCACATCAGCCCCAGCATTTT.

V and J are TRBV5-1 and TRBJ2-7, with a tentative D call TRBD1 (5 bases). CDR3 length: 17 residues. Germline V gene data show CDR1 as SGHRS and CDR2 as YFSETQ. Trimming left V 1 base short and J 0 bases short, with 17 bases between. CDR3 region: CASSLNFIARDSYEQYF. The CDR3 DNA follows: TGCGCCAGCAGCTTGAATTTTATCGCCAGGGACTCCTACGAGCAGTACTTC. The entire variable domain, with the rest obtained from reference TRBV5-1 and TRBJ2-7, is as follows: KAGVTQTPRYLIKTRGQQVTLSCSPISGHRSVSWYQQTPGQGLQFLFEYFSETQRNKGNFPGRFSGRQFSNSRSEMNVSTLELGDSALYLCASSLNFIARDSYEQYFGPGTRLTVT.

The CDR3 reads CASSRTASGNTIYF. The CDR3 nucleotides are TGTGCCAGTAGTAGGACAGCCTCTGGAAACACCATATATTTT. This rearrangement joins TRBV19 to TRBJ1-3, with TRBD1 as a possible D gene (6 bases). Trimming took 4 bases from V and 0 from J, leaving 7 bases between them. Germline loops: CDR1 LNHDA, CDR2 SQIVND (reference sequence). The CDR3 has 14 amino acids.

The J gene is TRBJ2-1, the V gene TRBV10-1; D possibly corresponds to TRBD1 (6 bases). This CDR3 is built from 15 residues. Trimming stripped 4 bases from V and 2 bases from J, with 12 bases between. The germline gives CDR1 WNHNN, CDR2 SYGVQD (reference sequence). CDR3: CASSGQQGPYNEQFF. CDR3 nucleotide sequence: TGCGCCAGCAGTGGGCAACAGGGTCCCTACAATGAGCAGTTCTTC.

The rearrangement links TRBV11-2 to TRBJ2-1; D possibly corresponds to TRBD1 (6 bases). This CDR3 comprises 16 residues. V lost 4 bases to trimming and J lost 3 bases, with 16 bases between them. Germline V gene sequence: CDR1 SGHAT, CDR2 FQNNGV. The CDR3 DNA sequence: TGTGCCAGCAGCTCATACGGGACAAGCGACTACAATGAGCAGTTCTTC. This codes for CASSSYGTSDYNEQFF. The variable domain in full, with the rest retrieved from reference TRBV11-2 and TRBJ2-1, is EAGVAQSPRYKIIEKRQSVAFWCNPISGHATLYWYQQILGQGPKLLIQFQNNGVVDDSQLPKDRFSAERLKGVDSTLKIQPAKLEDSAVYLCASSSYGTSDYNEQFFGPGTRLTVL.

J is TRBJ1-1 and V is TRBV5-6; 7 bases map to TRBD1. The CDR3 runs to 15 residues. Germline CDR1 is SGHDT and CDR2 is YYEEEE. V shed 3 bases, J shed 0 bases, and the junction held 5 bases outside the gene matches. The CDR3 sequence is CASSWGTAMNTEAFF. The DNA for the CDR3 is TGTGCCAGCAGCTGGGGGACAGCCATGAACACTGAAGCTTTCTTT.

V is TRBV5-4 and J is TRBJ2-1, with 7 bases matching TRBD2. The germline V gene has CDR1 SGHNT and CDR2 YYREEE (reference sequence). This CDR3 spans 16 amino acids. V gave up 4 bases and J gave up 6 bases; unmatched junction bases: 13. As DNA, the CDR3 is TGTGCCAGCAGCATAAACCCAGCGGGGAAATTCAATGAGCAGTTCTTC. Translated, it gives CASSINPAGKFNEQFF.

This chain links TRBV15 with TRBJ2-5; 8 bases fit TRBD1. J gave up 3 bases and V 1 base, and 7 bases lay outside the gene matches. The CDR3 contains 16 residues. Germline-derived CDR1 and CDR2 are LNHNV and YYDKDF (reference sequence). The CDR3 region is CATSRGGRGLEETQYF. CDR3 DNA: TGTGCCACCAGCAGAGGGGGCAGGGGGCTCGAAGAGACCCAGTACTTC.

This chain joins TRBV30 and TRBJ1-1; no firm D call. The germline gives CDR1 GTSNPN, CDR2 SVGIG (reference sequence). CDR3 size: 15 residues. V lost 4 bases and J lost 4, with 19 bases in between. The CDR3 here is CAWNRENARGTEAFF. For the CDR3, the DNA is TGTGCCTGGAATCGGGAAAACGCGCGGGGCACTGAAGCTTTCTTT. Complete variable domain (other parts from reference TRBV30 and TRBJ1-1): SQTIHQWPATLVQPVGSPLSLECTVEGTSNPNLYWYRQAAGRGLQLLFYSVGIGQISSEVPQNLSASRPQDRQFILSSKKLLLSDSGFYLCAWNRENARGTEAFFGQGTRLTVV.

The chain couples TRBV2 to TRBJ2-3; D not certain. The V and J ends lost 6 bases and 3 bases respectively, with 19 bases between them. Germline V gene lookup returns CDR1 SNHLY and CDR2 FYNNEI. CDR3 length equals 16 residues. The CDR3 reads CASRYPRVGLTDTQYF. Written as DNA, the CDR3 is TGTGCCAGCAGATACCCTAGAGTAGGTCTGACAGATACGCAGTATTTT.

V is TRBV12-2 and J is TRBJ2-7; the D call TRBD2 from the table was never checked on the DNA. TRBV12-2 is assigned pseudogene status. The CDR3 spans 15 residues. The CDR3 DNA is TGTGCAAGTCGCTCATTAGCGGGGCACTCCTACGAGCAGTACTTC. It specifies CASRSLAGHSYEQYF.

The rearrangement joins TRBV19 to TRBJ1-1; D not certain. The CDR3 runs to 15 residues. Germline V CDR1 and CDR2: LNHDA, SQIVND (reference sequence). V was pared by 3 bases and J by 11 bases, with 22 bases between. CDR3 protein: CASSILGPGDTGAFF. The CDR3 DNA reads as TGTGCCAGTAGTATTCTCGGCCCGGGAGACACTGGGGCTTTCTTT.

This chain connects TRBV11-2 to TRBJ1-1; 7 nucleotides match TRBD1. This CDR3 has 10 amino acids. CDR1 SGHAT and CDR2 FQNNGV come from the germline V gene. The V and J ends lost 11 bases and 8 bases, in that order; junction bases with no gene match: 5. CDR3 loop: CASQGDEAFF. The CDR3 DNA reads TGTGCCTCCCAGGGGGACGAAGCTTTCTTT.

This clone was seen a handful of times. The chain employs TRBV7-9 and TRBJ2-3, with a weak D call TRBD2 (7 bases). The CDR3 totals 16 residues. The V end was cut by 5 bases, the J end by 6 bases, with 21 bases between. Germline V lookup: CDR1 SEHNR, CDR2 FQNEAQ (reference sequence). The CDR3 region has the DNA TGTGCCAGCAGCCCCCTCGGCGGGGGCGTTTGGGATACGCAGTATTTT. As protein: CASSPLGGGVWDTQYF.